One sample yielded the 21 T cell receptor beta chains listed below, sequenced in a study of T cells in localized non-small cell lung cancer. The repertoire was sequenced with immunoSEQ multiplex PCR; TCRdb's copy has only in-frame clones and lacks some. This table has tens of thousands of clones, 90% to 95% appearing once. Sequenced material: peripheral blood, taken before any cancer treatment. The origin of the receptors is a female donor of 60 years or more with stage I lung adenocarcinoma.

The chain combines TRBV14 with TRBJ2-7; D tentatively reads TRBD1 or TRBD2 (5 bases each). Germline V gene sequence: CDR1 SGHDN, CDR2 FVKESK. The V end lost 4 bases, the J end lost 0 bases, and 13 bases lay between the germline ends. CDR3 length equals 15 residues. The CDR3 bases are TGTGCCAGCAGCCCCGGGACGCGTATCTCCTACGAGCAGTACGTC. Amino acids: CASSPGTRISYEQYV.

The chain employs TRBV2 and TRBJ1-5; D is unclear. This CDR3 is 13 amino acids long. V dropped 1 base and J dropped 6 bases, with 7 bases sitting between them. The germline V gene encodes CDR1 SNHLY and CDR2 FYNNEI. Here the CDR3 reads CASSEEWIQPQHF. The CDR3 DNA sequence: TGTGCCAGCAGTGAAGAATGGATTCAGCCCCAGCATTTT.

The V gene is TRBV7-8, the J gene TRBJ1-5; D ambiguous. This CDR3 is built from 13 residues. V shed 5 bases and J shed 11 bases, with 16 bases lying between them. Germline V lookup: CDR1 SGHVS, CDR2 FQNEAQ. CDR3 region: CASSLGIDSTQHF. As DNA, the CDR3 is TGTGCCAGCAGCCTAGGGATAGATAGCACCCAGCATTTT.

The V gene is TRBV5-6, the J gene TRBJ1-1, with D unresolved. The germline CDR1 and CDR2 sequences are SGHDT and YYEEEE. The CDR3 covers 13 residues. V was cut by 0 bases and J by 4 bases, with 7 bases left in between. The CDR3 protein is CASSLVAGTEAFF. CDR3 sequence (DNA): TGTGCCAGCAGCTTGGTTGCTGGCACTGAAGCTTTCTTT.

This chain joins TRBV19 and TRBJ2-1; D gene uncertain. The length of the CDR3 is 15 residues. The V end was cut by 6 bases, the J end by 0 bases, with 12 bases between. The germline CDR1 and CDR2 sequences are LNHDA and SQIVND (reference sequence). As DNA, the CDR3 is TGTGCCAGTAGGGAACGCAGGAGCTCCTACAATGAGCAGTTCTTC. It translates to CASRERRSSYNEQFF.

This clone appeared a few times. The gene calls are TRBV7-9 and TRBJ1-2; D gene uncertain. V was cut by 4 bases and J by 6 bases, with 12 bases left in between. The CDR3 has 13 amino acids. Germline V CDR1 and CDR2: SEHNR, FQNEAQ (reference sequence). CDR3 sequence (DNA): TGTGCCAGCAGCTCCCGGGTGACTAATGGCTACACCTTC. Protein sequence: CASSSRVTNGYTF.

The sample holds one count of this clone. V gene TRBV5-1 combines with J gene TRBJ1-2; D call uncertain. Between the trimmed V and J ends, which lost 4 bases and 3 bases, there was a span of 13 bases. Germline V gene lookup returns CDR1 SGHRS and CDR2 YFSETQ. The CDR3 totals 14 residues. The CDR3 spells CASSPTDFDYGYTF. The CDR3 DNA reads TGCGCCAGCAGCCCAACGGACTTTGACTATGGCTACACCTTC.

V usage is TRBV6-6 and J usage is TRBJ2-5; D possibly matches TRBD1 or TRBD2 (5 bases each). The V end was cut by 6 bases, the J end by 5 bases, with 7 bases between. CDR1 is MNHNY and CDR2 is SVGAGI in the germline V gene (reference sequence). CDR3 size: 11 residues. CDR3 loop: CASREGETQYF. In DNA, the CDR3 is TGTGCCAGCAGAGAGGGGGAGACCCAGTACTTC.

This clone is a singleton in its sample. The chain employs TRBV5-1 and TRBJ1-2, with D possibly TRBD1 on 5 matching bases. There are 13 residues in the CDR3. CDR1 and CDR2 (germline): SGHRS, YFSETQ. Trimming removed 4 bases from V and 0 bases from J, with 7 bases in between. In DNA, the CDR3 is TGCGCCAGCAGCGGGGGGACTAACTATGGCTACACCTTC. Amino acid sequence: CASSGGTNYGYTF. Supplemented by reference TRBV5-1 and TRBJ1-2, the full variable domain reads KAGVTQTPRYLIKTRGQQVTLSCSPISGHRSVSWYQQTPGQGLQFLFEYFSETQRNKGNFPGRFSGRQFSNSRSEMNVSTLELGDSALYLCASSGGTNYGYTFGSGTRLTVV.

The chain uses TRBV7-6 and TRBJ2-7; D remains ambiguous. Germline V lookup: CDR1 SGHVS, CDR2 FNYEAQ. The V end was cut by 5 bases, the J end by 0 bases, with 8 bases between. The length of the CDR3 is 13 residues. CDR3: CASSPGLSYEQYF. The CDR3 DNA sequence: TGTGCCAGCAGCCCTGGCCTCTCCTACGAGCAGTACTTC.

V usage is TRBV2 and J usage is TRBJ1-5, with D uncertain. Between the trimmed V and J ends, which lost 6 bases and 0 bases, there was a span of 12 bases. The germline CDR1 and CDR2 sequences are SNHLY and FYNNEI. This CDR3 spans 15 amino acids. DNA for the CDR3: TGTGCCAGCAGAGCGGAAGTATATAGCAATCAGCCCCAGCATTTT. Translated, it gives CASRAEVYSNQPQHF.

CDR3: CAISPKGNTIYF. Written as DNA, the CDR3 is TGTGCCATCAGTCCAAAAGGAAACACCATATATTTT. The rearrangement joins TRBV10-3 to TRBJ1-3, with D unresolved. This CDR3 is built from 12 residues. V lost 5 bases, J lost 4 bases, and 6 bases lay in between. Germline V gene lookup returns CDR1 ENHRY and CDR2 SYGVKD.

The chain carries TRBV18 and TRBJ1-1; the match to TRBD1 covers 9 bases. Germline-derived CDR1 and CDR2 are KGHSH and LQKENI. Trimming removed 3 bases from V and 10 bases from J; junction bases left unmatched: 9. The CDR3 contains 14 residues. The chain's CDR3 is CASSPGTGWEGAFF. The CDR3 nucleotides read TGTGCCAGCTCACCGGGGACAGGGTGGGAAGGAGCTTTCTTT.

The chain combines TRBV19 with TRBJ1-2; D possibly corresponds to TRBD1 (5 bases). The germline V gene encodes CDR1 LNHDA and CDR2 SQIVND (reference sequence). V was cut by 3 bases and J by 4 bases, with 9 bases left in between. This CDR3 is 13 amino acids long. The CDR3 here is CASSIGGSYGYTF. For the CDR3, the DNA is TGTGCCAGTAGTATTGGGGGGAGCTATGGCTACACCTTC.

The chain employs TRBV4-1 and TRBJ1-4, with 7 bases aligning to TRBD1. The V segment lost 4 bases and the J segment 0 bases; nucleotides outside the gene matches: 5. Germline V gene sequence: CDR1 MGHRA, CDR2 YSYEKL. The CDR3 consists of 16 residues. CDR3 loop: CASSPDRAATNEKLFF. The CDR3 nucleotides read TGCGCCAGCAGCCCCGACAGGGCGGCAACTAATGAAAAACTGTTTTTT.

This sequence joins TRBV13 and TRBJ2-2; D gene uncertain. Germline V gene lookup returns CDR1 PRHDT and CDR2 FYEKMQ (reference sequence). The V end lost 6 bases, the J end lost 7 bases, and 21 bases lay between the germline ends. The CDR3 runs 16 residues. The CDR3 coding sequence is TGTGCCAGCAGATTGGGCCCCGGGCTTCTTATCGGGGAGCTGTTTTTT. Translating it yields CASRLGPGLLIGELFF.

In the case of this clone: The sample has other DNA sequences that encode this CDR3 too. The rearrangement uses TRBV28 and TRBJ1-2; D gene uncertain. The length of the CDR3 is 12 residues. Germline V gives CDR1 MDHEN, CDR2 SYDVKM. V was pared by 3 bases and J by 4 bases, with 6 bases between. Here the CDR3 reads CASSFGSYGYTF. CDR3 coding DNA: TGTGCCAGCAGTTTTGGGTCCTATGGCTACACCTTC.

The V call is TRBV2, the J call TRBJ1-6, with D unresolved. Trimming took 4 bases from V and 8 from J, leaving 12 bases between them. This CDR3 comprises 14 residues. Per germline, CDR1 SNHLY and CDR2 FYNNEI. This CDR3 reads CASSVTDWDSPLHF. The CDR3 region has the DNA TGTGCCAGCAGTGTAACAGATTGGGATTCACCCCTCCACTTT. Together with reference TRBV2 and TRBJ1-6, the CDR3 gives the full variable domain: EPEVTQTPSHQVTQMGQEVILRCVPISNHLYFYWYRQILGQKVEFLVSFYNNEISEKSEIFDDQFSVERPDGSNFTLKIRSTKLEDSAMYFCASSVTDWDSPLHFGNGTRLTVT.

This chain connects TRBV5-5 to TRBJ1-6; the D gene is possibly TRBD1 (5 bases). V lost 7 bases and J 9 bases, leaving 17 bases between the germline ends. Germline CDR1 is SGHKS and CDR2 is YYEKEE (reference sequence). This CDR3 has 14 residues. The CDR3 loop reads CASGRDGDISPLHF. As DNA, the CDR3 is TGTGCCAGCGGACGGGACGGAGACATTTCACCCCTCCACTTT. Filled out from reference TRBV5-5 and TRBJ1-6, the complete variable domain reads DAGVTQSPTHLIKTRGQQVTLRCSPISGHKSVSWYQQVLGQGPQFIFQYYEKEERGRGNFPDRFSARQFPNYSSELNVNALLLGDSALYLCASGRDGDISPLHFGNGTRLTVT.

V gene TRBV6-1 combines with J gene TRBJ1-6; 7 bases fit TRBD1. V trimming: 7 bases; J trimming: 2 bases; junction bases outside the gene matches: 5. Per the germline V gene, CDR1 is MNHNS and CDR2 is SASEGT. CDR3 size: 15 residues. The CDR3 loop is CASIPGTAYNSPLHF. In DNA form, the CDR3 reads TGTGCCAGCATACCAGGGACAGCCTATAATTCACCCCTCCACTTT.

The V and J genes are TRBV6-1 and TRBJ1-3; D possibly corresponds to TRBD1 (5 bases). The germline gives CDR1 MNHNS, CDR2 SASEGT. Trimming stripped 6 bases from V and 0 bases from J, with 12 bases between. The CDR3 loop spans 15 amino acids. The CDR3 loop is CASRGQGLSGNTIYF. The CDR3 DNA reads TGTGCCAGCAGGGGGCAGGGCCTCTCTGGAAACACCATATATTTT.